A selection of T cell receptor beta chains follows, all from one sample in a study of T cells in Graves' hyperthyroidism and ophthalmopathy. TCRdb re-derived calls from the multiplex PCR reads in MiXCR, one entry per CDR3 protein. The sample shows a few hundred thousand distinct CDR3 sequences, approximately 12% of them seen only once. Sequencing input: blood. These receptors were collected from a man between 25 and 39 years old with Graves' hyperthyroidism that later progressed to Graves' ophthalmopathy. Each CDR3 is given without its conserved first and last residue.

j_call v_call cdr3_aa
TRBJ2-1 TRBV9 ANSERTGGNYEQF
TRBJ1-1 TRBV6-1 ASKGSGGAYTEAF
TRBJ2-3 TRBV20-1 SARTSGGDTQY
TRBJ2-1 TRBV19 ASSIWDLPYNEQF
TRBJ2-5 TRBV6-1 ASSDVGLETQY
TRBJ1-2 TRBV7-9 ASSPDPYGYT
TRBJ2-6 TRBV20-1 SPVGTGANVLT
TRBJ2-1 TRBV5-1 ASSGGLAGYNEQF
TRBJ2-2 TRBV12-5 ASGLRAGGPGELF
TRBJ2-1 TRBV12-3/TRBV12-4 ASSLGAHRNSYNEQF
TRBJ1-2 TRBV2 ASSELGQPNYGYT
TRBJ1-5 TRBV19 ASSMRQGNQPQH
TRBJ2-7 TRBV12-3/TRBV12-4 ASSWRGDGEQY